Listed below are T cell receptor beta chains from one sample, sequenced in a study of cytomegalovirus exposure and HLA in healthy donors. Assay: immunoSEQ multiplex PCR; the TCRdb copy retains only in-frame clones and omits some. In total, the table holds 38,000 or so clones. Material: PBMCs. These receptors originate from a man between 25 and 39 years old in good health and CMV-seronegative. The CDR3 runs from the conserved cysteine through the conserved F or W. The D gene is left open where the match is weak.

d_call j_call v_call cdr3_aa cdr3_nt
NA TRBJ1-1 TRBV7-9 CASSREGAEAFF TGTGCCAGCAGCCGGGAGGGCGCAGAAGCTTTCTTT
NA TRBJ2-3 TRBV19 CATQNTDTQYF TGTGCCACACAGAACACAGATACGCAGTATTTT
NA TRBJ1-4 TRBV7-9 CASSLRDTTNEKLFF TGTGCCAGCAGCTTACGGGACACAACTAATGAAAAACTGTTTTTT
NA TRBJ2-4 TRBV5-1 CASSSRIAKNIQYF TGCGCCAGCAGCTCTCGCATAGCCAAAAACATTCAATACTTC
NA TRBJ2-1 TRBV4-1 CASSQWLNSYNEQFF TGCGCCAGCAGCCAATGGCTTAACTCCTACAATGAGCAGTTCTTC
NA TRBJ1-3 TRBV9 CASSGEGHNSGNTIYF TGTGCCAGCAGCGGGGAGGGACACAACTCTGGAAACACCATATATTTT
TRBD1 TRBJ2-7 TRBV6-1 CASSEGTGGVYEQYF TGTGCCAGCAGTGAAGGGACAGGGGGCGTGTACGAGCAGTACTTC
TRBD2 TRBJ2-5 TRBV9 CASSAAGGAEEQYF TGTGCCAGCAGCGCGGCCGGGGGGGCGGAAGAGCAGTACTTC
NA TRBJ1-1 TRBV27 CATSNRVGWDTEAFF TGTGCCACATCAAACAGGGTCGGATGGGACACTGAAGCTTTCTTT
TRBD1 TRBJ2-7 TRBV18 CASSPPGQPAYEQYF TGTGCCAGCTCACCACCGGGACAGCCCGCCTACGAGCAGTACTTC
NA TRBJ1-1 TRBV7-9 CASSGSGVDTEAFF TGTGCCAGCAGCGGATCAGGGGTAGACACTGAAGCTTTCTTT
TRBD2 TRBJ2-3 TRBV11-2 CASSLGTSLSTDTQYF TGTGCCAGCAGCTTAGGGACTAGCTTGAGCACAGATACGCAGTATTTT
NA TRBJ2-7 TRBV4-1 CASSLGGWDTRVYEQYF TGCGCCAGCAGCCTTGGCGGCTGGGACACTAGGGTCTACGAGCAGTACTTC
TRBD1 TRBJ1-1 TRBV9 CASSVHRDRGNTEAFF TGTGCCAGCAGCGTACACCGGGACAGGGGAAACACTGAAGCTTTCTTT
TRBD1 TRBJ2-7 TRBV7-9 CASSGTGISYEQYF TGTGCCAGCAGCGGGACAGGGATCTCCTACGAGCAGTACTTC
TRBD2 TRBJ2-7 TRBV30 CACGISASGPYEQYF TGTGCCTGTGGTATTTCGGCTAGCGGACCCTACGAGCAGTACTTC
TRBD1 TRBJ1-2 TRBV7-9 CASSLADRERDGYTF TGTGCCAGCAGCCTCGCTGACAGGGAAAGGGATGGCTACACCTTC
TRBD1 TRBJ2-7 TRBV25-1 CASKGQGSYEQYF TGTGCCAGCAAGGGACAGGGCTCCTACGAGCAGTACTTC
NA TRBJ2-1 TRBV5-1 CASSRRQNEQFF TGCGCCAGCAGCCGTCGACAGAATGAGCAGTTCTTC
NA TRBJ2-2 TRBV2 CASRIVTGELFF TGTGCCAGTAGAATAGTCACCGGGGAGCTGTTTTTT
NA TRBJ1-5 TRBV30 CAWTENSNQPQHF TGTGCCTGGACAGAAAATAGCAATCAGCCCCAGCATTTT
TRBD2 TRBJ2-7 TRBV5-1 CASSSSGSTYEQYF TGCGCCAGCAGTTCTAGCGGGAGTACCTACGAGCAGTACTTC
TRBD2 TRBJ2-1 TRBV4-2 CASSQKRVSGGANEQFF TGTGCCAGCAGCCAAAAAAGAGTTAGCGGGGGGGCCAATGAGCAGTTCTTC
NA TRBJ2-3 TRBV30 CAWSVRTGTSTDTQYF TGTGCCTGGAGTGTACGCACAGGTACTAGCACAGATACGCAGTATTTT
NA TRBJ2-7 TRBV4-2 CASSQVDNAYEQYF TGTGCCAGCAGCCAAGTTGACAACGCCTACGAGCAGTACTTC
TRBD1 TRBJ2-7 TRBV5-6 CASSSAGQGYEQYF TGTGCCAGCAGCTCGGCGGGACAGGGCTACGAGCAGTACTTC
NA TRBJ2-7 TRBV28 CAGSWVQVYEQYF TGTGCCGGCAGTTGGGTACAGGTCTACGAGCAGTACTTC
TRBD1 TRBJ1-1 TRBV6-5 CASSVAGGAEAFF TGTGCCAGCAGTGTAGCAGGGGGCGCCGAGGCTTTCTTT
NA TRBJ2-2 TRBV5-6 CASSLEGNRAGELFF TGTGCCAGCAGCTTGGAGGGAAACAGGGCCGGGGAGCTGTTTTTT
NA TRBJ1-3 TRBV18 CASSPSAGARGNTIYF TGTGCCAGCTCACCATCTGCGGGGGCAAGGGGAAACACCATATATTTT
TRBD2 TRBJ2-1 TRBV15 CATSMTSGIVANEQFF TGTGCCACCAGCATGACTAGCGGGATAGTAGCCAATGAGCAGTTCTTC
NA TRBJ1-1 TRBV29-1 CSSTGLNSGAFF TGCAGCTCCACGGGACTCAACTCCGGGGCTTTCTTT
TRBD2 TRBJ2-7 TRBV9 CASSEGLASSYEQYF TGTGCCAGCAGCGAGGGACTAGCAAGCTCCTACGAGCAGTACTTC
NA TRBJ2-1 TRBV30 CASRGTHVNEQFF TGTGCCTCCCGGGGTACTCACGTCAATGAGCAGTTCTTC
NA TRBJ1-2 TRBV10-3 CAISDKGASYGYTF TGTGCCATCAGTGATAAGGGAGCCAGCTATGGCTACACCTTC
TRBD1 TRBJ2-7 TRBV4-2 CASSQVGQGKTYEQYF TGTGCCAGCAGCCAAGTGGGACAGGGGAAAACTTACGAGCAGTACTTC